What follows are 22 T cell receptor beta chains derived from one specimen sequenced in a study of T cells after yellow fever vaccination. Using its own MiXCR run on the 5' RACE reads, TCRdb lists one record per CDR3 protein. The sample lists 450,000 to 550,000 distinct CDR3 sequences; 15% to 20% were seen once. The source was PBMCs, collected 15 days after the yellow fever booster vaccination. The receptor source for this set is a man aged 25 to 40 who received the YFV17D yellow fever vaccine.

This clonotype occurred a few times. This chain links TRBV20-1 with TRBJ2-5, with TRBD2 identical over 7 bases. This CDR3 spans 13 amino acids. Per germline, CDR1 DFQATT and CDR2 SNEGSKA (reference sequence). After removal of 6 bases from V and 5 bases from J, the junction contained 9 bases not matched to a gene. The CDR3 loop is CSAWGGGGETQYF. The CDR3 DNA is TGCAGTGCATGGGGGGGAGGAGGGGAGACCCAGTACTTC.

The chain couples TRBV20-1 to TRBJ2-3; D is undetermined. The germline gives CDR1 DFQATT, CDR2 SNEGSKA (reference sequence). This CDR3 comprises 15 residues. V was clipped by 0 bases and J by 2 bases, with 12 bases between them. In DNA, the CDR3 is TGCAGTGCTAGAGAGTGGCTGGAGTCCACAGATACGCAGTATTTT. Protein: CSAREWLESTDTQYF.

The genes are TRBV3-1 and TRBJ1-2, with a weak D call TRBD1 (6 bases). The CDR3 extends over 15 amino acids. Germline lookup yields CDR1 LGHDT and CDR2 YNNKEL (reference sequence). V was pared by 4 bases and J by 2 bases, with 14 bases between. The CDR3 sequence is CASSPTQGRNYGYTF. CDR3 DNA sequence: TGTGCCAGCAGCCCAACTCAGGGGCGCAACTATGGCTACACCTTC.

The V gene is TRBV3-1, the J gene TRBJ2-1, with 9 bases aligning to TRBD1. Germline V gives CDR1 LGHDT, CDR2 YNNKEL (reference sequence). The CDR3 loop spans 14 amino acids. The ends lost 3 bases at V and 7 bases at J; junction bases unmatched: 4. The CDR3 coding sequence is TGTGCCAGCAGCCACGGGACAGGGCGGAATGAGCAGTTCTTC. The encoded protein is CASSHGTGRNEQFF.

This clonotype was found a few times. The chain uses TRBV9 and TRBJ2-3; the D gene is possibly TRBD2 (5 bases). V lost 4 bases and J 4 bases, leaving 19 bases between the germline ends. Looked up from germline, CDR1 is SGDLS and CDR2 is YYNGEE. This CDR3 is 16 amino acids long. The CDR3 here is CASSSSGPNGADTQYF. CDR3 sequence (DNA): TGTGCCAGCAGCTCCTCTGGGCCGAACGGGGCAGATACGCAGTATTTT.

This chain uses TRBV5-1 with TRBJ1-2; tentatively, D is TRBD1 (5 bases). There are 14 residues in the CDR3. V was clipped by 0 bases and J by 7 bases, with 13 bases between them. Germline V gene sequence: CDR1 SGHRS, CDR2 YFSETQ. CDR3 sequence reads: CASSLGDGEAGYTF. DNA for the CDR3: TGCGCCAGCAGCTTGGGGGACGGAGAGGCTGGCTACACCTTC. Complete variable domain (other parts from reference TRBV5-1 and TRBJ1-2): KAGVTQTPRYLIKTRGQQVTLSCSPISGHRSVSWYQQTPGQGLQFLFEYFSETQRNKGNFPGRFSGRQFSNSRSEMNVSTLELGDSALYLCASSLGDGEAGYTFGSGTRLTVV.

This clonotype turned up a few times. The chain couples TRBV27 to TRBJ2-6; the D is unclear. Germline CDR1 MNHEY, CDR2 SMNVEV (reference sequence). This CDR3 is built from 13 residues. Between the trimmed V and J ends, which lost 6 bases and 2 bases, there was a span of 5 bases. This chain's CDR3 is CASRSAGANVLTF. CDR3 coding DNA: TGTGCCAGCAGGTCTGCTGGGGCCAACGTCCTGACTTTC.

V gene TRBV5-6 combines with J gene TRBJ2-4; perhaps TRBD2 as D (6 bases). The CDR3 spans 12 residues. Germline values: CDR1 SGHDT, CDR2 YYEEEE. Trimming cost V 4 bases and J 14 bases, with 16 bases left between them. The CDR3 nucleotides are TGTGCCAGCAGCCCCACGGAGGGACGGGAGTACTTC. Its protein product is CASSPTEGREYF. Supplemented by reference TRBV5-6 and TRBJ2-4, the full variable domain reads DAGVTQSPTHLIKTRGQQVTLRCSPKSGHDTVSWYQQALGQGPQFIFQYYEEEERQRGNFPDRFSGHQFPNYSSELNVNALLLGDSALYLCASSPTEGREYFGAGTRLSVL.

The chain has TRBV19 and TRBJ2-2; TRBD2 matches 11 bases. Germline V gene sequence: CDR1 LNHDA, CDR2 SQIVND (reference sequence). Trimming at V came to 1 base and at J to 4 bases, leaving 5 bases not matched to a gene. CDR3 length: 17 amino acids. Here the CDR3 reads CASSIGLAGSSTGELFF. CDR3 DNA: TGTGCCAGTAGTATAGGACTAGCGGGGTCGAGCACCGGGGAGCTGTTTTTT.

The chain combines TRBV28 with TRBJ2-1, with D maybe TRBD2 (7 bases). Deletions cut 7 bases from V and 3 bases from J, with 16 bases between. Germline CDR1 is MDHEN and CDR2 is SYDVKM. The CDR3 has 15 residues. The CDR3, as DNA: TGTGCCAGCACCCATAGGGAGGGGGGCTACAATGAGCAGTTCTTC. Translated, it gives CASTHREGGYNEQFF.

The chain links TRBV24-1 to TRBJ2-5; 7 nucleotides line up with TRBD2. The germline CDR1 and CDR2 sequences are KGHDR and SFDVKD. V shed 4 bases and J 2 bases; nucleotides not matched to a gene: 12. The CDR3 is made up of 17 amino acids. The CDR3 sequence is CATSDSAGREPQETQYF. CDR3 in DNA: TGTGCCACCAGTGACTCAGCAGGGCGGGAGCCACAAGAGACCCAGTACTTC.

The chain uses TRBV29-1 and TRBJ2-3; 8 nucleotides agree with TRBD2. V was clipped by 6 bases and J by 5 bases; unmatched bases: 10. The CDR3 is 14 residues long. Germline V CDR1 and CDR2: SQVTM, ANQGSEA. Here the CDR3 DNA reads TGCAGCGTCCCTAAGCGGGAGATAGGAGATACGCAGTATTTT. Amino acids: CSVPKREIGDTQYF.

This clonotype was seen a handful of times. The chain couples TRBV6-2 or TRBV6-3 to TRBJ2-7, with 10 bases lining up with TRBD1. The V gene end was trimmed by 5 bases and the J gene end by 3 bases; junction bases not matched to a gene: 16. CDR1 MNHEY and CDR2 SVGEGT come from the germline V gene. The CDR3 extends over 18 amino acids. The CDR3 region is CASSPRLPGQGRFYEQYF. DNA of the CDR3: TGTGCCAGCAGTCCCAGGCTTCCGGGACAGGGGCGGTTCTACGAGCAGTACTTC.

This CDR3 is CASSSGTGGREAFF. The CDR3 nucleotides read TGCGCCAGCAGCTCCGGGACAGGGGGTCGTGAAGCTTTCTTT. This rearrangement joins TRBV5-1 to TRBJ1-1; TRBD1 matches at 11 bases. J gave up 7 bases and V 3 bases, and 5 bases lay outside the gene matches. The CDR3 contains 14 residues. Germline values: CDR1 SGHRS, CDR2 YFSETQ.

This clonotype was detected a few times. V is TRBV18 and J is TRBJ2-3; D gene ambiguous. The V end lost 2 bases, the J end lost 2 bases, and 14 bases lay between the germline ends. This CDR3 spans 16 amino acids. Germline CDR1 is KGHSH and CDR2 is LQKENI. In DNA form, the CDR3 reads TGTGCCAGCTCACCAGGCGACACGCAAATCACAGATACGCAGTATTTT. As protein: CASSPGDTQITDTQYF.

This chain links TRBV10-3 with TRBJ2-7, with 11 bases identical to TRBD1. Looked up from germline, CDR1 is ENHRY and CDR2 is SYGVKD. The CDR3 runs 18 residues. J was trimmed by 5 bases and V by 0 bases; bases with no gene match: 12. The CDR3 DNA reads as TGTGCCATCAGTGAGTCATACCCGGGGACAGGGGGTCGCCACGAGCAGTACTTC. Amino acids: CAISESYPGTGGRHEQYF.

This clonotype has just a few counts. The rearrangement links TRBV20-1 to TRBJ2-5; D gene uncertain. CDR3 size: 12 residues. The germline V and J ends were trimmed by 4 bases and 4 bases, with 10 bases remaining between them. The germline V gene has CDR1 DFQATT and CDR2 SNEGSKA (reference sequence). The CDR3 sequence: CSAIEFPETQYF. CDR3 nucleotides: TGCAGTGCTATTGAGTTCCCAGAGACCCAGTACTTC.

The V and J genes are TRBV20-1 and TRBJ2-3; the D gene is possibly TRBD1 (6 bases). The CDR3 sequence is 16 residues long. V gave up 0 bases and J gave up 0 bases, with 13 bases separating them. Per germline, CDR1 DFQATT and CDR2 SNEGSKA (reference sequence). In nucleotides, the CDR3 is TGCAGTGCTAGAGATACCAGGGGTTGGAGCACAGATACGCAGTATTTT. The encoded protein is CSARDTRGWSTDTQYF.

This clonotype was seen a few times. The chain has TRBV5-5 and TRBJ2-2, with TRBD2 as a possible D gene (6 bases). CDR3 length: 15 amino acids. The germline CDR1 and CDR2 sequences are SGHKS and YYEKEE (reference sequence). The V end was cut by 2 bases, the J end by 4 bases, with 12 bases between. CDR3 in amino acids: CASSFGGSGTGELFF. The CDR3 region has the DNA TGTGCCAGCAGCTTTGGAGGGTCGGGCACCGGGGAGCTGTTTTTT.

This clonotype was seen a few times. The chain is built from TRBV25-1 and TRBJ2-2; D unresolved. CDR1 and CDR2 from the germline V gene are MGHDK and SYGVNS. CDR3 length: 14 amino acids. The V and J ends lost 8 bases and 1 base respectively, with 11 bases between them. DNA for the CDR3: TGTGCCAGCTCCTCGCGGCTGAACACCGGGGAGCTGTTTTTT. Its protein is CASSSRLNTGELFF.

This clonotype showed up just once. The rearrangement joins TRBV9 to TRBJ2-1; TRBD1 might be the D (8 bases). V shed 4 bases and J shed 0 bases, with 17 bases lying between them. The length of the CDR3 is 17 residues. CDR1 and CDR2 from the germline V gene are SGDLS and YYNGEE. This CDR3 is CASSPRTGTISYNEQFF. In DNA, the CDR3 is TGTGCCAGCAGCCCCCGGACAGGGACTATCTCCTACAATGAGCAGTTCTTC.

V usage is TRBV11-2 and J usage is TRBJ1-1, with a possible D match to TRBD1 (6 bases). The ends were cut back, 0 bases at V and 6 bases at J, with 14 bases in the middle. The CDR3 runs to 15 residues. Per the germline V gene, CDR1 is SGHAT and CDR2 is FQNNGV. CDR3 loop: CASSLDRDIGAEAFF. The CDR3 nucleotides are TGTGCCAGCAGCTTAGATAGGGACATTGGAGCTGAAGCTTTCTTT.